Listed below are T cell receptor beta chains from one sample, sequenced in a study of CD8 T cells in ankylosing spondylitis. Using its own MiXCR run on the 5' RACE reads, TCRdb lists one record per CDR3 protein. This sample has under 300,000 distinct CDR3 sequences, with about 10% found just once. Sequenced input: blood, either unsorted or a sorted T cell fraction (not recorded which). The receptors shown here come from a male donor with ankylosing spondylitis or in good health (not recorded which). CDR3s include the opening cysteine and the closing phenylalanine or tryptophan. The D gene is left open where the match is weak. Expanded clones get a size class; other rows say once, few or many, or leave the size out.

J: TRBJ2-3
size: NA
D: TRBD2
V: TRBV7-9
CDR3: CASISVAGGNIDTQYF
DNA: TGTGCCAGCATTTCTGTAGCGGGAGGGAATATAGATACGCAGTATTTT

J: TRBJ2-5
size: many
D: NA
V: TRBV7-6
CDR3: CASSSFGREETQYF
DNA: TGTGCCAGCAGCTCCTTCGGCAGAGAAGAGACCCAGTACTTC

J: TRBJ2-1
size: many
D: NA
V: TRBV5-1
CDR3: CASSRDTLAQFF
DNA: TGCGCCAGCAGTCGGGACACCTTGGCGCAGTTCTTC

J: TRBJ2-5
size: NA
D: NA
V: TRBV2
CDR3: CASSGFRTAEETQYF
DNA: TGTGCCAGCAGTGGATTCCGGACGGCGGAGGAGACCCAGTACTTC

J: TRBJ2-7
size: NA
D: NA
V: TRBV5-1
CDR3: CASSLRGPLENEQYF
DNA: TGCGCCAGCAGCTTACGGGGTCCCCTCGAAAACGAGCAGTACTTC

J: TRBJ2-7
size: many
D: TRBD1
V: TRBV27
CDR3: CASRPTGSPGEQYF
DNA: TGTGCCAGCAGACCGACAGGGTCCCCGGGCGAGCAGTACTTC

J: TRBJ2-2
size: many
D: TRBD1
V: TRBV20-1
CDR3: CSARNRQGGRFRTGELFF
DNA: TGCAGTGCTAGAAACCGACAGGGGGGTAGATTTAGGACCGGGGAGCTGTTTTTT

J: TRBJ2-5
size: many
D: NA
V: TRBV10-3
CDR3: CAISALTGRGETQYF
DNA: TGTGCCATCAGTGCCCTAACAGGGCGGGGCGAGACCCAGTACTTC

J: TRBJ1-4
size: many
D: TRBD1
V: TRBV11-2
CDR3: CASSHSTGINEKLFF
DNA: TGTGCCAGCAGCCATTCGACAGGGATTAATGAAAAACTGTTTTTT

J: TRBJ2-3
size: many
D: TRBD1
V: TRBV20-1
CDR3: CSATPGQGAVGTQYF
DNA: TGCAGTGCTACACCGGGACAGGGGGCGGTCGGTACGCAGTATTTT

J: TRBJ1-2
size: many
D: NA
V: TRBV7-9
CDR3: CASSPRRAQGYGYTF
DNA: TGTGCCAGCAGCCCCCGCCGGGCCCAGGGCTATGGCTACACCTTC

J: TRBJ2-7
size: few
D: NA
V: TRBV7-9
CDR3: CASGPGVSYEQYF
DNA: TGTGCCAGCGGGCCAGGGGTTTCCTACGAGCAGTACTTC

J: TRBJ2-1
size: many
D: NA
V: TRBV25-1
CDR3: CASSGPRDEQFF
DNA: TGTGCCAGCAGTGGACCCCGAGATGAGCAGTTCTTC

J: TRBJ2-1
size: NA
D: TRBD2
V: TRBV7-9
CDR3: CASSSTSVYNEQFF
DNA: TGTGCCAGCAGCTCGACTAGCGTCTACAATGAGCAGTTCTTC

J: TRBJ2-1
size: many
D: TRBD2
V: TRBV5-1
CDR3: CASSLSGGYNEQFF
DNA: TGCGCCAGCAGCTTAAGCGGGGGCTACAATGAGCAGTTCTTC

J: TRBJ2-2
size: many
D: NA
V: TRBV6-4
CDR3: CASSDGGHTGELFF
DNA: TGTGCCAGCAGTGACGGGGGGCACACCGGGGAGCTGTTTTTT

J: TRBJ2-7
size: NA
D: NA
V: TRBV5-8
CDR3: CASSLSGATYEQYF
DNA: TGTGCCAGCAGCTTGTCTGGGGCAACCTACGAGCAGTACTTC

J: TRBJ2-5
size: many
D: TRBD1
V: TRBV15
CDR3: CATSSQPGQQETQYF
DNA: TGTGCCACCAGCAGTCAACCGGGACAGCAAGAGACCCAGTACTTC

J: TRBJ2-3
size: many
D: NA
V: TRBV20-1
CDR3: CSARPSTDTQYF
DNA: TGCAGTGCTAGACCCAGCACAGATACGCAGTATTTT

J: TRBJ2-1
size: few
D: NA
V: TRBV5-5
CDR3: CASSLGHLSYNEQFF
DNA: TGTGCCAGCAGCTTGGGACACCTCTCCTACAATGAGCAGTTCTTC

J: TRBJ1-3
size: many
D: TRBD1
V: TRBV7-9
CDR3: CASSLAPDRGNTIYF
DNA: TGTGCCAGCAGCTTGGCCCCGGACAGGGGAAACACCATATATTTT

J: TRBJ2-3
size: NA
D: TRBD1
V: TRBV7-6
CDR3: CASSLVGTGADTQYF
DNA: TGTGCCAGCAGCTTAGTCGGGACAGGGGCAGATACGCAGTATTTT

J: TRBJ1-1
size: many
D: NA
V: TRBV20-1
CDR3: CSAPDPGGPHTEAFF
DNA: TGCAGTGCTCCAGACCCCGGGGGGCCACACACTGAAGCTTTCTTT